These 14 T cell receptor beta chains were sequenced from one sample in a study of cytomegalovirus exposure and HLA in healthy donors. It was with 60 Vbeta and 13 Jbeta primers that the PCR ran. Data came from immunoSEQ multiplex PCR; TCRdb stores just in-frame clones and leaves some out. The sample includes 85,000 to 120,000 clones, around four fifths of them seen just once. Sequencing was done on a sample of PBMCs. These TCRs come from a man aged 40-55 years in good health and CMV-seronegative.

This clone was counted only a few times. The chain couples TRBV10-2 to TRBJ1-3, with a weak D call TRBD1 (5 bases). Per the germline V gene, CDR1 is WSHSY and CDR2 is SAAADI. This CDR3 is built from 15 residues. The germline V and J ends were trimmed by 2 bases and 3 bases, with 11 bases remaining between them. The CDR3, as DNA: TGCGCCAGCAGTGAGAGACAGCTCTTTGGAAACACCATATATTTT. It yields the protein CASSERQLFGNTIYF.

As DNA, the CDR3 is TGTGCCAGCAGCCATGAGACGGGAGGCTACACCTTC. Protein: CASSHETGGYTF. This chain joins TRBV14 and TRBJ1-2; D is ambiguous. V was shortened by 3 bases and J by 8 bases, with 10 bases between the two germline ends. The CDR3 sequence is 12 residues long. Germline V CDR1 and CDR2: SGHDN, FVKESK.

Concerning this clone: The junction departs from germline at one end; a sequencing error may be responsible. The V and J genes are TRBV7-7 and TRBJ2-1, with D possibly TRBD2 on 7 matching bases. The V gene's germline CDR1 is SSHAT and CDR2 FNYEAQ (reference sequence). The CDR3 totals 13 residues. As DNA, the CDR3 is TGTGCTAGCAGCTTAGGGGAGGGGGGATGGCAGTTCTTC. Encoded protein: CASSLGEGGWQFF.

The rearrangement links TRBV7-6 to TRBJ1-1, with D unclear. Germline loops: CDR1 SGHVS, CDR2 FNYEAQ. V gave up 5 bases and J gave up 0 bases, with 13 bases separating them. This CDR3 is built from 15 residues. The CDR3 here is CASSPRGGVNTEAFF. CDR3 nucleotides: TGTGCCAGCAGCCCTAGAGGCGGGGTGAACACTGAAGCTTTCTTT.

This chain links TRBV30 with TRBJ1-6, with no clear D. Trimming stripped 5 bases from V and 1 base from J, with 9 bases between. Germline CDR1 reads GTSNPN; CDR2 reads SVGIG (reference sequence). The length of the CDR3 is 14 residues. The CDR3 loop reads CAWEELSYNSPLHF. CDR3 bases: TGTGCCTGGGAAGAGTTGTCCTATAATTCACCCCTCCACTTT.

This clone occurred once. The J gene is TRBJ1-1, the V gene TRBV6-1; D remains ambiguous. Germline assignment: CDR1 MNHNS and CDR2 SASEGT. V was trimmed by 3 bases and J by 0 bases, leaving 11 bases between them. This CDR3 region has 15 residues. In DNA form, the CDR3 reads TGTGCCAGCAGTGACCCACAAGCGATGAACACTGAAGCTTTCTTT. This gives the protein CASSDPQAMNTEAFF.

The rearrangement joins TRBV4-3 to TRBJ2-1, with 8 positions matching TRBD1. Germline V gene lookup returns CDR1 LGHNA and CDR2 YSLEER. With 4 bases clipped from V and 9 bases from J, the junction kept 14 bases outside the gene matches. The CDR3 consists of 16 residues. In DNA, the CDR3 is TGCGCCAGCAGCCGCCTTTTAGGCCAGGGGGCGAGTGAGCAGTTCTTC. Residues: CASSRLLGQGASEQFF.

This clone has just a few counts. The chain is built from TRBV9 and TRBJ1-1; 7 bases map to TRBD1. The V gene end was trimmed by 3 bases and the J gene end by 5 bases; junction bases not matched to a gene: 4. Germline V gene sequence: CDR1 SGDLS, CDR2 YYNGEE. The CDR3 contains 13 residues. This CDR3 is CASSASQGTEAFF. DNA for the CDR3: TGTGCCAGCAGCGCGTCACAGGGGACTGAAGCTTTCTTT.

The rearrangement uses TRBV13 and TRBJ1-2; the match to TRBD1 covers 9 bases. Germline-derived CDR1 and CDR2 are PRHDT and FYEKMQ (reference sequence). The CDR3 runs to 21 residues. V gave up 1 base and J gave up 4 bases; unmatched junction bases: 22. CDR3 protein: CASSLERRPLDRGTDSYGYTF. CDR3 in DNA: TGTGCCAGCAGCTTAGAAAGAAGACCCCTGGACAGGGGCACAGATAGCTATGGCTACACCTTC.

This clone has a handful of counts. The chain recombines TRBV7-6 with TRBJ1-2; D is undetermined. The germline V and J ends were trimmed by 1 base and 3 bases, with 9 bases remaining between them. The V gene's germline CDR1 is SGHVS and CDR2 FNYEAQ. The CDR3 runs to 14 residues. The CDR3 region has the DNA TGTGCCAGCAGCTTAGAGCCGGCGGACTATGGCTACACCTTC. This encodes CASSLEPADYGYTF.

This clone was detected a few times. The chain has TRBV9 and TRBJ2-5, with D unclear. CDR3 length: 12 amino acids. V was shortened by 3 bases and J by 11 bases, with 14 bases between the two germline ends. Looked up from germline, CDR1 is SGDLS and CDR2 is YYNGEE. The CDR3 bases are TGTGCCAGCAGCGGTGAGGTTTCCAAGCAGTACTTC. Its protein product is CASSGEVSKQYF.

The CDR3 region has the DNA TGTGCCTGGAGTGTCGGGACTAGCGGGGCCCAAGAGACCCAGTACTTC. Its protein is CAWSVGTSGAQETQYF. The chain joins TRBV30 to TRBJ2-5; 13 nucleotides line up with TRBD2. The ends lost 0 bases at V and 1 base at J; junction bases unmatched: 2. CDR1 GTSNPN and CDR2 SVGIG come from the germline V gene (reference sequence). The CDR3 sequence is 16 residues long. Variable domain in full (rest from reference TRBV30 and TRBJ2-5): SQTIHQWPATLVQPVGSPLSLECTVEGTSNPNLYWYRQAAGRGLQLLFYSVGIGQISSEVPQNLSASRPQDRQFILSSKKLLLSDSGFYLCAWSVGTSGAQETQYFGPGTRLLVL.

The chain uses TRBV10-3 and TRBJ1-1, with 7 bases matching TRBD1. This CDR3 spans 16 amino acids. V shed 0 bases, J shed 6 bases, and the junction held 10 bases outside the gene matches. The germline V gene has CDR1 ENHRY and CDR2 SYGVKD. The DNA for the CDR3 is TGTGCCATCAGTGAGTCGATACAGGGGATTAAGTCTGAAGCTTTCTTT. It is translated as CAISESIQGIKSEAFF.

This clone was found a few times. The chain employs TRBV7-9 and TRBJ2-3; 11 bases line up with TRBD2. V trimming: 5 bases; J trimming: 6 bases; junction bases outside the gene matches: 7. Germline lookup yields CDR1 SEHNR and CDR2 FQNEAQ (reference sequence). CDR3 length: 15 amino acids. The CDR3 nucleotides are TGTGCCAGCAGCCGTAGCGGGGGGGCCGGGGATACGCAGTATTTT. This sequence encodes CASSRSGGAGDTQYF.